This T cell receptor beta chain was captured by sequencing in a study of CD8+ T cells in alopecia areata. Regarding treatment: oral pan-JAK inhibitor, 5-10 mg twice daily. Sequencing relied on a cDNA template that was reverse transcribed from extracted RNA. Profiling relied on immunoSEQ multiplex PCR, and the TCRdb table lists in-frame clones only, not all of them. The profile shows some 99,000 clones, roughly two thirds of them singletons. This clone was seen only once. This sequence was found in a human donor with alopecia areata. Sequences were derived from CD8+ T cells sorted from blood, sampled at week 4, from a patient treated with tofacitinib.

CDR3 sequence reads: CASRYLFRGHYTF. The CDR3 DNA sequence: TGTGCCAGCAGGTACCTATTCAGGGGGCACTACACCTTC. V usage is TRBV28 and J usage is TRBJ1-2; 8 nucleotides match TRBD1. V dropped 6 bases and J dropped 10; count of bases not matched to a gene: 10. CDR3 length: 13 amino acids. Germline lookup yields CDR1 MDHEN and CDR2 SYDVKM.